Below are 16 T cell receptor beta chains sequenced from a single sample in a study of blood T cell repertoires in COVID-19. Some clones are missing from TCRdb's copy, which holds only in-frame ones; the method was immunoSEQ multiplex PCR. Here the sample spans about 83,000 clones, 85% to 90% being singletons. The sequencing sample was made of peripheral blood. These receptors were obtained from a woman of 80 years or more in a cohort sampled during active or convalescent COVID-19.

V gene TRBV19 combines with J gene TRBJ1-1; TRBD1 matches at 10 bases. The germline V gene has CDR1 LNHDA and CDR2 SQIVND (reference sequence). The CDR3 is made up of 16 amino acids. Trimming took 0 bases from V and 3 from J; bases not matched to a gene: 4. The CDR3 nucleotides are TGTGCCAGTAGTATAGATCCGGGGACAGGGGACACTGAAGCTTTCTTT. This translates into CASSIDPGTGDTEAFF.

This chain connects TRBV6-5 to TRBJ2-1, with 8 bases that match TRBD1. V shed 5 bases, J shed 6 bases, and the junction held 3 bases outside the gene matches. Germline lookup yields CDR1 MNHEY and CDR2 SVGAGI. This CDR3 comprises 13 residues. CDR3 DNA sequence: TGTGCCAGCAGTATCGGACAGGGCAATGAGCAGTTCTTC. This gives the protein CASSIGQGNEQFF.

The CDR3 loop reads CASSSPRRDKRRSYTF. The CDR3, as DNA: TGTGCCAGCAGTTCCCCCCGACGGGACAAACGCAGGAGCTACACCTTC. The chain has TRBV28 and TRBJ1-2, with D perhaps matching TRBD1 (6 bases). Germline CDR1 and CDR2: MDHEN and SYDVKM. Trimming pared 4 bases from V and 9 bases from J, leaving 24 bases between. The CDR3 extends over 16 amino acids.

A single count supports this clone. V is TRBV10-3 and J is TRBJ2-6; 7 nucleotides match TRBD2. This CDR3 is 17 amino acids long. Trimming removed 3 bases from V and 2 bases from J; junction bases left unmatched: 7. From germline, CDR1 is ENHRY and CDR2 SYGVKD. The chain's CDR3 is CAISDLRAGTGANVLTF. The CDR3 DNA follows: TGTGCCATCAGTGACCTGCGAGCGGGAACTGGGGCCAACGTCCTGACTTTC.

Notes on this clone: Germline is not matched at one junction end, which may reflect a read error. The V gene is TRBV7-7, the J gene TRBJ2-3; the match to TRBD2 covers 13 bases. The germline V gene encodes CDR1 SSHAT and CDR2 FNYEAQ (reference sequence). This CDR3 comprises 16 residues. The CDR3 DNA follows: TGTGCTAGCAGCTCCGGACTAGCGGGAGTGGCCGATACGCAGTATTTT. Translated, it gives CASSSGLAGVADTQYF.

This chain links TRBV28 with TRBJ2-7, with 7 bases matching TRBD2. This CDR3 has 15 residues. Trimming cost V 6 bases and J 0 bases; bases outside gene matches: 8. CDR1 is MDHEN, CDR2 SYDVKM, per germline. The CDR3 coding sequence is TGTGCCAGCAGGACATCCCGGGGGGTCTCCTACGAGCAGTACTTC. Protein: CASRTSRGVSYEQYF.

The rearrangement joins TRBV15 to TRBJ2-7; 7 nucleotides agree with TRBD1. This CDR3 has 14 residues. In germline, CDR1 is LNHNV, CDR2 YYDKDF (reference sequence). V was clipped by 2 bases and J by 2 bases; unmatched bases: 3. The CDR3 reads CATSRQDRPYEQYF. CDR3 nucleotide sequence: TGTGCCACCAGCAGACAGGACAGGCCCTACGAGCAGTACTTC.

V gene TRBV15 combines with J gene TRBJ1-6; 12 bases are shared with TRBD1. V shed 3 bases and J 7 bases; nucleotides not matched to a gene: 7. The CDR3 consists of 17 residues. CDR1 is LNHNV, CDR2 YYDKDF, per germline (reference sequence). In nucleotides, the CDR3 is TGTGCCACCAGCAGGGGGGGACAGGGGGCAAGGAATTCACCCCTCCACTTT. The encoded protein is CATSRGGQGARNSPLHF.

CDR3 residues: CASSILAGPAYEQYF. The CDR3 coding sequence is TGTGCCAGCAGCATACTAGCGGGCCCCGCCTACGAGCAGTACTTC. V and J are TRBV7-2 and TRBJ2-7; 9 nucleotides agree with TRBD2. Trimming cost V 5 bases and J 2 bases; bases outside gene matches: 7. The germline CDR1 and CDR2 sequences are SGHTA and FQGNSA. CDR3 length: 15 residues. The full variable domain, completed using reference TRBV7-2 and TRBJ2-7, is GAGVSQSPSNKVTEKGKDVELRCDPISGHTALYWYRQSLGQGLEFLIYFQGNSAPDKSGLPSDRFSAERTGGSVSTLTIQRTQQEDSAVYLCASSILAGPAYEQYFGPGTRLTVT.

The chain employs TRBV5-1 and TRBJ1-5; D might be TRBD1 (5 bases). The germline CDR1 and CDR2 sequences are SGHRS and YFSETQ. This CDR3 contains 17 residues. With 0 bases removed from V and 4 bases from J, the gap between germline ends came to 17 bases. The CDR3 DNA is TGCGCCAGCAGCTTGGGGCAGGTCCCCGCAGGGAATCAGCCCCAGCATTTT. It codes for CASSLGQVPAGNQPQHF.

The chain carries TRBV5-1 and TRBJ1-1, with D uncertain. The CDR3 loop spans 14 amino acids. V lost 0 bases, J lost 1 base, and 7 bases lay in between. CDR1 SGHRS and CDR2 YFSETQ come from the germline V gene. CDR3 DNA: TGCGCCAGCAGCTTGGCCCCCGGGAACACTGAAGCTTTCTTT. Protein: CASSLAPGNTEAFF.

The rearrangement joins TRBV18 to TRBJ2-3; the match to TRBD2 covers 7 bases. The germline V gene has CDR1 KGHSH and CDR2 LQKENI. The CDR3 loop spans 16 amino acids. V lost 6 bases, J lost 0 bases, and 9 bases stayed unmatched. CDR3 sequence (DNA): TGTGCCAGCTCCCCCCCGAGCGGGATAAGCACAGATACGCAGTATTTT. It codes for CASSPPSGISTDTQYF.

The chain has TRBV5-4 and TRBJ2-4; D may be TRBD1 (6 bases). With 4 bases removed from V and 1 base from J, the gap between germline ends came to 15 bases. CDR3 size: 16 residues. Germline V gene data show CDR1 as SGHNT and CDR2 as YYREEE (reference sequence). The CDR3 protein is CASSPAAGVAKNIQYF. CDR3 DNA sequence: TGTGCCAGCAGCCCGGCAGCAGGGGTCGCCAAAAACATTCAGTACTTC.

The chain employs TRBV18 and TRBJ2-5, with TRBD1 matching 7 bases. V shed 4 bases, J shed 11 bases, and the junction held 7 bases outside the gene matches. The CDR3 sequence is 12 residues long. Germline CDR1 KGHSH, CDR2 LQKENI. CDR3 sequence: CASSQDRVPQYF. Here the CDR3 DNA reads TGTGCCAGCTCACAAGACAGGGTCCCGCAGTACTTC.

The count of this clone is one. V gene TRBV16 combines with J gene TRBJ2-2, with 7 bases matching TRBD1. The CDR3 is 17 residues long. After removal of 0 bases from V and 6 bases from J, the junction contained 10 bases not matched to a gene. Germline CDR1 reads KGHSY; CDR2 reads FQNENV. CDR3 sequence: CASSQSATGISAGELFF. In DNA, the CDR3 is TGTGCCAGCAGCCAATCCGCGACAGGGATATCGGCCGGGGAGCTGTTTTTT.

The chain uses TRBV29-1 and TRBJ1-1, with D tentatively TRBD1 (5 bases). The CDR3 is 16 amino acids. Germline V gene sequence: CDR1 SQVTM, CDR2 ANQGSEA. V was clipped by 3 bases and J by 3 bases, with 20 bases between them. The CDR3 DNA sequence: TGCAGCGTTGATCCCCCCCCCAGGGCTGGGGACACTGAAGCTTTCTTT. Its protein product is CSVDPPPRAGDTEAFF. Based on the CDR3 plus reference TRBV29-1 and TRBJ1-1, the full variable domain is SAVISQKPSRDICQRGTSLTIQCQVDSQVTMMFWYRQQPGQSLTLIATANQGSEATYESGFVIDKFPISRPNLTFSTLTVSNMSPEDSSIYLCSVDPPPRAGDTEAFFGQGTRLTVV.